This T cell receptor beta chain was profiled in a study of blood T cell repertoires in COVID-19. Authors' analysis steps: Estimation of nucleated cell counts relied on the amplification of reference gene primers. Profiling relied on immunoSEQ multiplex PCR, and the TCRdb table lists in-frame clones only, not all of them. That table furnishes V, J and clone size, whereas the DNA furnished D and trimming. In the table there are 70,000 to 90,000 clones, around 88% of which are singletons. CDR3 size: 16 residues. Germline CDR1 is LGHDT and CDR2 is YNNKEL (reference sequence). The J segment lost 9 bases and the V segment lost 2 bases, leaving 10 bases of the junction unmatched.

This sequence was found in a man aged 60 to 75 with acute or convalescent COVID-19. Source material: peripheral blood. The chain carries TRBV3-1 (or the pseudogene TRBV3-2) and TRBJ2-1; 10 bases align to TRBD2. CDR3 coding DNA: TGTGCCAGCAGCCAAACTAGCGGGACAGGCAGGGGTGAGCAGTTCTTC. Translating gives CASSQTSGTGRGEQFF.